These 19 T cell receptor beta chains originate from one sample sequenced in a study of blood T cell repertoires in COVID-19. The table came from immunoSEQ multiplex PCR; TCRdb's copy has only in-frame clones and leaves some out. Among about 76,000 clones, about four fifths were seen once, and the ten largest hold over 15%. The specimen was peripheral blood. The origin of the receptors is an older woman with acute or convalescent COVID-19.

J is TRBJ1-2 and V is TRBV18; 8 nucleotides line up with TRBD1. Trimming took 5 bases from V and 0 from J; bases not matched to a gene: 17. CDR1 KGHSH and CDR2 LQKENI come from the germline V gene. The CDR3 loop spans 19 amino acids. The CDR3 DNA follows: TGTGCCAGCTCAGCATTATTTACCGGGACAGGAGACTCTAACTATGGCTACACCTTC. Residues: CASSALFTGTGDSNYGYTF. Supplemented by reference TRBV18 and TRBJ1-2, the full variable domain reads NAGVMQNPRHLVRRRGQEARLRCSPMKGHSHVYWYRQLPEEGLKFMVYLQKENIIDESGMPKERFSAEFPKEGPSILRIQQVVRGDSAAYFCASSALFTGTGDSNYGYTFGSGTRLTVV.

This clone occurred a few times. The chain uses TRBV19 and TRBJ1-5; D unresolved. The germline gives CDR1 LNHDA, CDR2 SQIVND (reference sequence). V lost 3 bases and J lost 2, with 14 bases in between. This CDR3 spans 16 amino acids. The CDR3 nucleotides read TGTGCCAGTAGTATTGGGAAGGAGGCACGCAATCAGCCCCAGCATTTT. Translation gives CASSIGKEARNQPQHF.

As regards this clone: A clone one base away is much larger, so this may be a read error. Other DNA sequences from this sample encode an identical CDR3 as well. CDR3 bases: TGTGCCAGCAGTTTACAGGGGAACACTGAAGCTTTCTTT. Protein product: CASSLQGNTEAFF. V usage is TRBV12-3 or TRBV12-4 and J usage is TRBJ1-1, with a weak D call TRBD1 (5 bases). V was cut by 2 bases and J by 1 base, with 5 bases left in between. This CDR3 is built from 13 residues.

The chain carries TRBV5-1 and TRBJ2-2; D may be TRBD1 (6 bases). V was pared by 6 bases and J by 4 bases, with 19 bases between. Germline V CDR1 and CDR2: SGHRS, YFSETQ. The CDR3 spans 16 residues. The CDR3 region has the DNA TGCGCCAGCATCATTCGGACCCAAGGGGGCACCGGGGAGCTGTTTTTT. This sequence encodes CASIIRTQGGTGELFF.

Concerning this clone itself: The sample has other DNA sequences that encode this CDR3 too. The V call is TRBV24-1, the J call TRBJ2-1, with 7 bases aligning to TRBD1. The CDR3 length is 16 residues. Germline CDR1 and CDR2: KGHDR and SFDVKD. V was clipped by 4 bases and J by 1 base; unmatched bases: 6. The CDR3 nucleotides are TGTGCCACCAGTGACGCTAGGGGACAGTCCTACAATGAGCAGTTCTTC. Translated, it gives CATSDARGQSYNEQFF.

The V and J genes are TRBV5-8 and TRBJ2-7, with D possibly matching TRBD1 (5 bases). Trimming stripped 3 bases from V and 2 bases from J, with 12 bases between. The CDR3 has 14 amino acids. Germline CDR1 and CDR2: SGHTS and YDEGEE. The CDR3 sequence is CASSYGQLAYEQYV. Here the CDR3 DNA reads TGTGCCAGCAGCTACGGACAACTCGCCTACGAGCAGTACGTC.

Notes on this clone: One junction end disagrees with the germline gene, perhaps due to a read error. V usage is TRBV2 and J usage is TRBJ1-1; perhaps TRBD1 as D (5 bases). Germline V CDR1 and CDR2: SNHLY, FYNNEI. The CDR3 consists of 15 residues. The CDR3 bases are TGTGCCAGCAGGGAAGGAGGGGAGGTGAACACTGAAGCTTTCTTT. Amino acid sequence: CASREGGEVNTEAFF.

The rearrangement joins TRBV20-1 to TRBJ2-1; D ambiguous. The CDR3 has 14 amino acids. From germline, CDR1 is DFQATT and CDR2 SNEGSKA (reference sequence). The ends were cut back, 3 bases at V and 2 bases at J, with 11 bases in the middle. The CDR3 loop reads CSASSVRTYNEQFF. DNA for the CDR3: TGCAGTGCTAGTTCGGTCAGGACCTACAATGAGCAGTTCTTC.

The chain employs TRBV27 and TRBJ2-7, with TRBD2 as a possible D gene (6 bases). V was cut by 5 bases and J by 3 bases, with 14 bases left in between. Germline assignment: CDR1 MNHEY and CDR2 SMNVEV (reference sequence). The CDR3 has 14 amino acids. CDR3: CASSPSPGDYEQYF. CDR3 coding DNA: TGTGCCAGCAGTCCCTCCCCGGGGGACTACGAGCAGTACTTC.

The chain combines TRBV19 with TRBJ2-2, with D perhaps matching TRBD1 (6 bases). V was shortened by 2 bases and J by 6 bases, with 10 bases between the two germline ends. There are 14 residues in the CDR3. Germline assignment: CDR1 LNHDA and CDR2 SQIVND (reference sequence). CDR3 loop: CASSILPGAGELFF. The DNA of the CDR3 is TGTGCCAGTAGTATACTTCCAGGGGCCGGGGAGCTGTTTTTT.

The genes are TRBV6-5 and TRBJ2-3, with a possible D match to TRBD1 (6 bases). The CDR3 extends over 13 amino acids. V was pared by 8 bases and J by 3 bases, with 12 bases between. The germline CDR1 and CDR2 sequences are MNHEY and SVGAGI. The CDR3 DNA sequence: TGTGCCAGCGAAAGACAGGAGACAGATACGCAGTATTTT. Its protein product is CASERQETDTQYF.

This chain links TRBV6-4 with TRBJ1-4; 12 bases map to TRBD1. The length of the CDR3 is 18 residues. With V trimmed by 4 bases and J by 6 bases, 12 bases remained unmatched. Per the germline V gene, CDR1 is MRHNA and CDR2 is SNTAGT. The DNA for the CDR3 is TGTGCCAGCAGTGCCCCTCCGGGACAGGGGGCGCCGGATGAAAAACTGTTTTTT. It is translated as CASSAPPGQGAPDEKLFF.

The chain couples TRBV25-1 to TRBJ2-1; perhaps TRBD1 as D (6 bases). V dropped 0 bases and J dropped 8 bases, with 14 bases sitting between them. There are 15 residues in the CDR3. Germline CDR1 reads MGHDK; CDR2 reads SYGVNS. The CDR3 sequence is CASSEYKGPGDEQFF. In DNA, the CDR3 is TGTGCCAGCAGTGAATATAAGGGGCCAGGGGATGAGCAGTTCTTC.

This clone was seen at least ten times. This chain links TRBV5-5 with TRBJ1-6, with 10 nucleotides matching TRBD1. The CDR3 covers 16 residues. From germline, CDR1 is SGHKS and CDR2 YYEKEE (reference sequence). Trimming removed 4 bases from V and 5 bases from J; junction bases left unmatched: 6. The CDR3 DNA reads TGTGCCAGCAGCCCTCTAGGACAGGGGGATAATTCACCCCTCCACTTT. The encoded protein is CASSPLGQGDNSPLHF.

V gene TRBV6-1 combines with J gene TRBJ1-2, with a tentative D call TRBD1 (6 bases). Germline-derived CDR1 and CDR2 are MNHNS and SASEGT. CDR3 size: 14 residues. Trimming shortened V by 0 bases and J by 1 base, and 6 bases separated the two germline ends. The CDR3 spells CASSEADSNYGYTF. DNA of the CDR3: TGTGCCAGCAGTGAAGCGGACAGTAACTATGGCTACACCTTC.

CDR3 nucleotides: TGTGCCAGCAGACACCCCTCGGGGCCCACCGGGGGATACACCTTC. Encoded protein: CASRHPSGPTGGYTF. The chain recombines TRBV6-6 with TRBJ1-2; D is possibly TRBD1 (5 bases). CDR1 and CDR2 from the germline V gene are MNHNY and SVGAGI (reference sequence). The CDR3 is 15 amino acids. The V gene lost 6 bases and the J gene lost 11 bases, with 25 bases spanning the gap.

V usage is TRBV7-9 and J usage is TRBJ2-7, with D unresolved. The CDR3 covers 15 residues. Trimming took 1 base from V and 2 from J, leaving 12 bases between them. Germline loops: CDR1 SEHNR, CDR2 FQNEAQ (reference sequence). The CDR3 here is CASSLVLGDTYEQYF. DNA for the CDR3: TGTGCCAGCAGCTTAGTTCTAGGCGATACCTACGAGCAGTACTTC.

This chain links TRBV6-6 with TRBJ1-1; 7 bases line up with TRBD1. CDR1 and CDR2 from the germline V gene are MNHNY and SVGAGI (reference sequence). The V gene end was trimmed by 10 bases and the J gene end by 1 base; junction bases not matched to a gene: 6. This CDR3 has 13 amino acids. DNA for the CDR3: TGTGCCACTTCGACAGGGCCGAACACTGAAGCTTTCTTT. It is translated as CATSTGPNTEAFF.

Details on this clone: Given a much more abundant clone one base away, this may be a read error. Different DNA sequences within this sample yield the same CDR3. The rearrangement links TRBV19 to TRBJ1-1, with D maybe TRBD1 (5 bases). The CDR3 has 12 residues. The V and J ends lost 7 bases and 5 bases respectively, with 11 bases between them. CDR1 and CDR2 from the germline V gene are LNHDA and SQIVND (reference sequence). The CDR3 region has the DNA TGTGCCAGTACCACGGGGGAAACTGAAGCTTTCTTT. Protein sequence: CASTTGETEAFF.